This TCR beta chain was found in a study of blood T cell repertoires in COVID-19. Clinical history reported by participants formed the basis on which cohorts were assigned. There are 13 residues in the CDR3. Trimming left V 6 bases short and J 1 base short, with 9 bases between. Original handling: Researchers report that nucleated cell counts were estimated from reference gene primer amplification. Assay: immunoSEQ multiplex PCR; the TCRdb copy retains only in-frame clones and omits some. That table gives V, J and clone size, and the DNA gave D and trimming. The sample yields some 300,000 clones, around 90% seen once.

Sequenced material: PBMCs or T cells enriched from blood (not recorded which). The receptor was derived from a woman aged 40 to 50 who had recovered from COVID-19. The genes are TRBV12-3 or TRBV12-4 and TRBJ1-2; D unclear. Written as DNA, the CDR3 is TGTGCCAGCAGCCCCCGGGTTAACTATGGCTACACCTTC. The encoded protein is CASSPRVNYGYTF.